This T cell receptor beta chain came from a study of T cell changes during pregnancy in multiple sclerosis. The ends were cut back, 5 bases at V and 3 bases at J, with 7 bases in the middle. This CDR3 spans 13 amino acids. Per germline, CDR1 MDHEN and CDR2 SYDVKM. Produced via immunoSEQ multiplex PCR; TCRdb's table is partial and in-frame only. The sample consists of tens of thousands of clones, roughly 90% of them appearing once. This sequence joins TRBV28 and TRBJ2-2; unclear D gene. The material was CD4+ T cells from peripheral blood mononuclear cells, obtained after pregnancy. The origin of this receptor is a female donor in good health, enrolled as a control in a pregnancy study. The CDR3 DNA reads TGTGCCAGCAGTCTACTACACACCGGGGAGCTGTTTTTT. This gives the protein CASSLLHTGELFF.